This TCR beta chain is drawn from a study of CD8+ T cells in alopecia areata. Overall study: Patients remained on tofacitinib for 6 to 18 months and then went 6 months without it.

Points on this clone: Its antigen is undetermined. One end of the junction is discordant with germline, which a read error may explain.

RNA extraction was followed by reverse transcription into cDNA, which acted as the sequencing template. Profiling relied on immunoSEQ multiplex PCR, and the TCRdb table lists in-frame clones only, not all of them. Of about 6,900 clones detected, about two thirds appear once; the ten largest clones hold approximately 16%. Specified treatment: oral pan-JAK inhibitor, 5-10 mg twice daily. Researchers gathered lesional scalp punch biopsies and peripheral blood from patients with alopecia areata. Overall study findings and caveats: Scalp clonality, together with expanded CD8+ clones among the top 100, fell significantly with tofacitinib. Baseline CD8+ expansion's link to response remains uncertain, as there was one nonresponder. Numerous expanded lesional clones remained in scalp and blood during tofacitinib.

Sequenced material: skin, taken at week 4, from a patient treated with tofacitinib. This TCR derives from a human donor with alopecia areata.

The CDR3 spells CASSLVGGRAPSEQFF. Here the CDR3 DNA reads TGTGCTAGCAGCTTAGTCGGCGGGAGGGCCCCATCTGAGCAGTTCTTC. This chain joins TRBV7-7 and TRBJ2-1; TRBD2 aligns across 9 bases. Germline V gene lookup returns CDR1 SSHAT and CDR2 FNYEAQ (reference sequence). This CDR3 contains 16 residues.